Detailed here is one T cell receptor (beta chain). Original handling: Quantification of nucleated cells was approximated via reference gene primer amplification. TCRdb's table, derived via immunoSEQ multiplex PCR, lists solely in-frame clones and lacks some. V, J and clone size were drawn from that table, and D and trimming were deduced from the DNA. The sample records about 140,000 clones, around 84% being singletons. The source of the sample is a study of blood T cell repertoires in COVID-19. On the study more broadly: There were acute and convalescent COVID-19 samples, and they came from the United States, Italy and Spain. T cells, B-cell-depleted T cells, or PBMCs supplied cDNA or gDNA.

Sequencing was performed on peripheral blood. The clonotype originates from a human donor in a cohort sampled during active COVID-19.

The CDR3 sequence is CASSEAPRETQYF. The CDR3 coding sequence is TGTGCCAGCAGTGAAGCTCCCCGGGAGACCCAGTACTTC. The rearrangement uses TRBV2 and TRBJ2-5; no firm D call. Trimming pared 0 bases from V and 5 bases from J, leaving 7 bases between. This CDR3 contains 13 residues. Germline values: CDR1 SNHLY, CDR2 FYNNEI. Drawing the rest from reference TRBV2 and TRBJ2-5, the complete variable domain is EPEVTQTPSHQVTQMGQEVILRCVPISNHLYFYWYRQILGQKVEFLVSFYNNEISEKSEIFDDQFSVERPDGSNFTLKIRSTKLEDSAMYFCASSEAPRETQYFGPGTRLLVL.